This entry describes one TCR beta chain. What it binds is unknown. The entry originates in a study of Ad26.COV2.S vaccination and SARS-CoV-2 variants. The treatment denotes: around 19 received Ad26.COV2.S at low or high dose, single or two shots; roughly five received placebo; per-sample allocation not given. Repertoires come from day 63 after the first vaccine or placebo injection. CDR1 is SNHLY, CDR2 FYNNEI, per germline. The CDR3 consists of 13 residues. V was shortened by 0 bases and J by 9 bases, with 12 bases between the two germline ends. The study's findings and limits: After vaccination, substantial breadth of spike-specific CD8+ and CD4+ responses was reported. Vaccinees and placebo recipients showed similar non-spike TCR breadth.

Clones were read by immunoSEQ multiplex PCR, and TCRdb kept only the in-frame ones, dropping some. Among more than 250,000 clones, 70% to 90% were seen once, and the ten largest hold approximately 3.4%. The TCR sequence derives from a person between 18 and 65 years old who received the Ad26.COV2.S COVID-19 vaccine or a placebo. The V and J genes are TRBV2 and TRBJ2-7, with D possibly TRBD2 on 6 matching bases. Material: peripheral blood, obtained in a trial of Ad26.COV2.S vaccine versus placebo. The CDR3 loop reads CASSEARASAQYF. The CDR3 DNA sequence: TGTGCCAGCAGTGAAGCGAGGGCTAGCGCGCAGTACTTC.